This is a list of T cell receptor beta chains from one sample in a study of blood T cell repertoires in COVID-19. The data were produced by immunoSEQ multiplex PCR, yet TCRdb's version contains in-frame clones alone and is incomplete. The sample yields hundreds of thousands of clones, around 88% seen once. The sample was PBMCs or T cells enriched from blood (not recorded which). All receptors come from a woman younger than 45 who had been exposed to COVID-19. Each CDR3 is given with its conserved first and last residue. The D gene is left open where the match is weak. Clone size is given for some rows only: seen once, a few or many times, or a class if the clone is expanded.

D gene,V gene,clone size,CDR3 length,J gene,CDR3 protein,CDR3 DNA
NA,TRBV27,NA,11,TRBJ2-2,CASRRTGELFF,TGTGCCAGCAGGAGAACCGGGGAGCTGTTTTTT
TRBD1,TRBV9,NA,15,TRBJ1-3,CASSHTGDAGNTIYF,TGTGCCAGCAGCCATACAGGGGATGCGGGAAACACCATATATTTT
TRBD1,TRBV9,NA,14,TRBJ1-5,CASSAHRGNQPQHF,TGTGCCAGCAGCGCCCACAGGGGTAATCAGCCCCAGCATTTT
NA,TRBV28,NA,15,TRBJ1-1,CASSPRSTGNTEAFF,TGTGCCAGCAGTCCGAGATCGACGGGGAACACTGAAGCTTTCTTT
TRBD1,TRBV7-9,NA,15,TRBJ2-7,CASSSTRGQGYEQYF,TGTGCCAGCAGCTCAACGCGGGGACAGGGCTACGAGCAGTACTTC
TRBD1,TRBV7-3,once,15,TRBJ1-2,CASSLGPGQGNGYTF,TGTGCCAGCAGCTTAGGCCCGGGACAGGGAAACGGCTACACCTTC
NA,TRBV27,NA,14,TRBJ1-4,CASRQSPLSEKLFF,TGTGCCAGCCGACAGAGCCCTTTAAGTGAAAAACTGTTTTTT
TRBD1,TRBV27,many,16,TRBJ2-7,CASSPYPTTGNYEQYF,TGTGCCAGCAGTCCCTACCCGACGACAGGGAACTACGAGCAGTACTTC
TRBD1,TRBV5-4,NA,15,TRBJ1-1,CASSLADRGDTEAFF,TGTGCCAGCAGCTTGGCCGACAGGGGAGACACTGAAGCTTTCTTT
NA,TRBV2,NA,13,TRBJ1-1,CASSTTPGFAAFF,TGTGCCAGCAGCACGACACCGGGGTTTGCTGCTTTCTTT
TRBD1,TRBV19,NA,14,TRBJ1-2,CASSTGGGFDGYTF,TGTGCCAGTAGTACAGGGGGCGGTTTTGATGGCTACACCTTC
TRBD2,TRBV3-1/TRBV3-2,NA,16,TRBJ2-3,CASSLWTSGAGDTQYF,TGTGCCAGCAGCCTTTGGACTAGCGGGGCGGGAGATACGCAGTATTTT
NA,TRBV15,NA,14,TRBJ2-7,CATSRDRGEDEQYF,TGTGCCACCAGCAGAGACAGGGGAGAGGACGAGCAGTACTTC
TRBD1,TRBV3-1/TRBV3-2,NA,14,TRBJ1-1,CASSKNDRGPQAFF,TGTGCCAGCAGCAAGAATGACAGGGGGCCCCAAGCTTTCTTT
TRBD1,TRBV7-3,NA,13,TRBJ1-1,CASSAQGDTEAFF,TGTGCCAGCAGCGCCCAGGGGGACACTGAAGCTTTCTTT
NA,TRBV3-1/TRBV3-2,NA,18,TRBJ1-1,CASSQSQGRGVMNTEAFF,TGTGCCAGCAGCCAAAGTCAGGGCAGGGGAGTCATGAACACTGAAGCTTTCTTT
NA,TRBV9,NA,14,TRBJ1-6,CASSKEGSWSPLHF,TGTGCCAGCAGCAAGGAGGGGTCTTGGTCACCCCTCCACTTT
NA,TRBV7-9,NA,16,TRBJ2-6,CASSPPVPGGANVLTF,TGTGCCAGCAGCCCCCCCGTCCCGGGGGGGGCCAACGTCCTGACTTTC
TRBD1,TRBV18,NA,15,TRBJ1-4,CASSQQTGGEEKLFF,TGTGCCAGCTCACAACAGACAGGGGGTGAAGAAAAACTGTTTTTT
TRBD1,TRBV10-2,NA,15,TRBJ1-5,CASRTGTEDNQPQHF,TGCGCCAGCAGGACAGGGACAGAAGACAATCAGCCCCAGCATTTT
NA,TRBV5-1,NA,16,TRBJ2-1,CASSWGTGSSYNEQFF,TGCGCCAGCAGCTGGGGGACCGGGAGCTCCTACAATGAGCAGTTCTTC
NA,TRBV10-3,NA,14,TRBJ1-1,CAARPGTFNTEAFF,TGTGCCGCCCGCCCCGGGACTTTCAACACTGAAGCTTTCTTT
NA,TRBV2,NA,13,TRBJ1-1,CASRVAENTEAFF,TGTGCCAGCAGAGTAGCAGAGAACACTGAAGCTTTCTTT
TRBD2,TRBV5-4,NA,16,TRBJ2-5,CASSLGSGGAQETQYF,TGTGCCAGCAGCTTGGGTAGCGGGGGGGCCCAAGAGACCCAGTACTTC
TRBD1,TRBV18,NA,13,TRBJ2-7,CASQDRGRDEQYF,TGTGCCAGCCAGGACAGGGGTCGGGACGAGCAGTACTTC
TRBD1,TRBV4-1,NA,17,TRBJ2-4,CASSQDWTGGYKNIQYF,TGCGCCAGCAGCCAAGATTGGACAGGAGGCTACAAAAACATTCAGTACTTC